The source of this T cell receptor beta chain is a study of CD8 T cell repertoires and HIV-1 epitope variants. Study-level information: Each of Twenty-five Gag and Nef epitope peptides stimulated a separate culture. Cultures ran about 9 days, with IL-2, IL-7 and IL-15 added on days 3 and 7. 1M T cells were kept uncultured as a baseline. Study-wide findings and caveats: Beta chains alone show antigen proliferation, not cytokine profile or function.

The protocol was immunoSEQ multiplex PCR, while the TCRdb copy is restricted to in-frame clones and leaves out a portion. The top ten clones hold 40% to 55% of a sample with about 5,400 clones, around 70% of them seen once. Remarks on this clone: The antigen remains undetermined.

This TCR was sampled from a male donor with HIV. Sequences were obtained from cultured CD8+ T cells derived from PBMCs.

The CDR3 reads CASSLALSSSYEQYF. DNA of the CDR3: TGTGCCAGCAGCTTAGCGCTGTCTAGCTCCTACGAGCAGTACTTC. The gene calls are TRBV7-9 and TRBJ2-7; no clear D. The CDR3 spans 15 residues. Germline CDR1 reads SEHNR; CDR2 reads FQNEAQ (reference sequence). With 0 bases removed from V and 0 bases from J, the gap between germline ends came to 9 bases.